The following is a T cell receptor (beta chain) sequence with its context. This sample is part of a study of blood T cell repertoires in COVID-19. Study as a whole: Donors of Cohort 3 who recovered were those that had two negative PCRs, clearance, or symptom resolution.

V lost 8 bases, J lost 3 bases, and 7 bases stayed unmatched. Germline CDR1 and CDR2: MNHEY and SMNVEV (reference sequence). The CDR3 spans 14 residues. Participant age was roughly 18 to 90 years, and participants resided in roughly 24 US areas. TCRdb's copy holds only in-frame clones and misses some; the assay was immunoSEQ multiplex PCR. The table has fewer than 200,000 clones, 86% seen once. The material sequenced was PBMCs or T cells enriched from blood (not recorded which). V is TRBV27 and J is TRBJ1-5; 7 bases line up with TRBD1. This receptor was identified in a woman aged 40 to 50 in a cohort exposed to, infected with or recovered from COVID-19 (not recorded which). This CDR3 reads CASGRDSFNQPQHF. CDR3 coding DNA: TGTGCCAGCGGAAGGGACAGCTTCAATCAGCCCCAGCATTTT.